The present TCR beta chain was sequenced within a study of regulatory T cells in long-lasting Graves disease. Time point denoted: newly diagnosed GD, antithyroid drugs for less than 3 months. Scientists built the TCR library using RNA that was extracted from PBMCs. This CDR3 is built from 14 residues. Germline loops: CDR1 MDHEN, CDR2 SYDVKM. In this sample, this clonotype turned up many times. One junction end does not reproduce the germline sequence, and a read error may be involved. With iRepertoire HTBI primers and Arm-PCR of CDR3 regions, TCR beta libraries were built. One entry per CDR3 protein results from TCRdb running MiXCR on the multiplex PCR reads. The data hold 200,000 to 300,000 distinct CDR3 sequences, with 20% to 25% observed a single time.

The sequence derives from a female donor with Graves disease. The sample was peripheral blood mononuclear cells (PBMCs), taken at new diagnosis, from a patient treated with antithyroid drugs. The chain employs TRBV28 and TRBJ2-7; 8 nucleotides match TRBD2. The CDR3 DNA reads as TGTGCCGGCAGACGGGGGGGGGTTCGATACGAGCAGTACTTC. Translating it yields CAGRRGGVRYEQYF.